The entry below describes one T cell receptor (beta chain). The antigen it recognizes is unknown. Per-nucleotide qualities are absent, and no much larger clonotype sits a single base away. This sample is drawn from a study of blood T cells in healthy people across ages (dated by TCRdb to the mid-2010s). Concerning the study at large: In model experiments, template switching captured about one uniquely barcoded TCR beta cDNA molecule for every two T cells. Age-related changes in TCR beta repertoire diversity were measured in the study by deep sequencing normalized with unique cDNA molecular identifiers. Four age groups were formed from the donors: young (average roughly 15 years), middle-aged (approximately 40), aged (under 70) and long-lived (approximately 80). To avoid experimental bias, donors of different ages were distributed randomly across sequencing lanes. The study analyzed two additional independent replicas of 1 million unique cDNA reads from the same blood draw for two donors, one aged 18 to 30 and one aged 80 or older. The paper's findings and limits, for the study overall: Compared with the aged group, more naive CD4+ T cells, fewer expanded clones and increased TCR diversity were shown by the long-lived group, suggesting age selection. Observed TCR beta diversity correlated strongly with the percentage of naive T cells measured by flow cytometry. Total diversity estimates from one million sequenced T cells were considered lower bounds and underestimates. As age increased, observed TCR beta diversity per million T cells dropped in a roughly linear way, and a significant reduction was already evident by age approximately 40. Conclusive comparison of naive and antigen-experienced compartments was prevented by the profiling of bulk unsorted PBMCs. Because donor CMV infection status was unknown, age-related changes in expanded clonotypes were potentially confounded.

The donors were under 40 Caucasian individuals from Russia, aged roughly 6 to 100 years, who were systemically healthy. Around 9.9 milliliters of peripheral blood were collected from each donor into EDTA-treated Vacutainer tubes. PBMCs were isolated by Ficoll-Paque density-gradient centrifugation, with at least 7 million obtained per sample. Trizol reagent was used to extract total RNA from PBMCs, with at least 5.5 micrograms per sample. The percentages of naive CD45RAhigh/CD27high T cells were determined by flow cytometry on a PBMC aliquot from every donor. V is pared back by 4 bases and J by 0 bases, with 14 bases lying between the germline termini. For CDR1 and CDR2, the germline V gene lists SQVTM and ANQGSEA. Reading from cysteine to phenylalanine, the CDR3 counts 15 amino acids. CDR3 DNA is the only sequence kept; it has 45 bases, read in frame from the first base. Library prep was done by 5' RACE. These reads were obtained on an Illumina HiSeq 2500. A second PCR of 7 to 11 cycles was performed with a sample-barcoded 5' primer and a J-beta primer mix. A template-switch 5' adaptor carrying 12 random nucleotides introduced a unique molecular identifier onto each TCR beta cDNA molecule. At least 2.5 million CDR3-containing paired-end reads were obtained from each sample. First-strand cDNA was synthesized from all RNA with the Mint cDNA synthesis kit, primed by a TRBC-specific oligonucleotide. Following uracil-DNA glycosylase treatment, all cDNA underwent a first 18-cycle PCR with the universal primers M1SS and BC2_uni_R. In the authors' own workflow: For normalization, 1 million high-quality reads, each with a distinct molecular identifier, were randomly selected from each sample. Reads with shared molecular identifiers were discarded instead of being binned into consensus sequences. MiTCR, set to a Q25 quality threshold and the strictest error-elimination algorithm, was used for CDR3 identification, clonotype clustering and error correction. A nonparametric unseen species model using Euler transformation provided a lower-bound estimate of total TCR beta diversity. Through fastp at Q25 and MiXCR, TCRdb rebuilt clones from the public reads, retaining in-frame beta chains. Under each unique CDR3 protein, matching rows form one entry showing the most common genes and DNA. TCRdb, not the original authors, processed these V and J calls. Present in this sample are about 770,000 distinct CDR3 sequences, roughly 44% of which were seen just once. Roughly a fifth of the sample is taken by the ten largest.

Input material: blood. The sequence is built from TRBV29-1 and TRBJ2-3; the D gene identity is not certain. This TCR derives from a man aged 55 to 70 in good health. The CDR3 loop reads CSVVLVSRSTDTQYF. The DNA is as follows: TGCAGCGTTGTTTTGGTGAGCCGGAGCACAGATACGCAGTATTTT.